This T cell receptor beta chain is drawn from a study of blood T cell repertoires in COVID-19. Background on the study: The United States, Italy and Spain supplied acute and convalescent COVID-19 samples. The cDNA or gDNA used as material had been derived from T cells, B-cell-depleted T cells, or PBMCs.

With regard to this clone: The sample has other DNA sequences that encode this CDR3 too.

Clinical history as reported by participants underpinned cohort assignment. Source study methods: Quantification of nucleated cells was approximated via reference gene primer amplification. TCRdb's table, derived via immunoSEQ multiplex PCR, lists solely in-frame clones and lacks some. Clonal size and the V and J genes are those of that table, whereas D and trimming came from the DNA. This sample has about 210,000 clones, with more than 80% found just once. The TCR comes from a man in his forties who had recovered from COVID-19. Sequenced input: PBMCs or T cells enriched from blood (not recorded which).

The CDR3 DNA reads TGTGCCAGCAGCCCGGGGACTAGCGGGACCTACGAGCAGTACTTC. Its translation is CASSPGTSGTYEQYF. The chain links TRBV3-1 (or the pseudogene TRBV3-2) to TRBJ2-7; TRBD2 aligns across 13 bases. V lost 4 bases and J lost 2; bases outside the gene matches: 2. This CDR3 spans 15 amino acids. Germline-derived CDR1 and CDR2 are LGHDT and YNNKEL (reference sequence).